Below are 14 T cell receptor beta chains sequenced from a single sample in a study of blood T cell repertoires in COVID-19. Sequencing used immunoSEQ multiplex PCR; TCRdb keeps in-frame clones, though not all of them. The sample yields approximately 270,000 clones, approximately 90% seen once. The specimen was PBMCs or T cells enriched from blood (not recorded which). The receptor set was obtained from a man between 40 and 49 years old who had been exposed to COVID-19.

The rearrangement uses TRBV13 and TRBJ2-7; D gene ambiguous. V was clipped by 1 base and J by 3 bases, with 4 bases between them. In germline, CDR1 is PRHDT, CDR2 FYEKMQ (reference sequence). The CDR3 is made up of 12 amino acids. CDR3 coding DNA: TGTGCCAGCAGCTTAGAACACTACGAGCAGTACTTC. Translated: CASSLEHYEQYF.

This clone was counted many times. The chain carries TRBV4-1 and TRBJ1-6; D remains ambiguous. The CDR3 totals 16 residues. The V end lost 1 base, the J end lost 5 bases, and 12 bases lay between the germline ends. Germline CDR1 and CDR2: MGHRA and YSYEKL. In DNA, the CDR3 is TGCGCCAGCAGCCAAGTGGATGCGGCCAATAATTCACCCCTCCACTTT. Protein product: CASSQVDAANNSPLHF.

J is TRBJ2-7 and V is TRBV7-9, with a tentative D call TRBD1 (5 bases). Trimming removed 3 bases at V and 5 bases at J, with 11 bases between. The germline V gene has CDR1 SEHNR and CDR2 FQNEAQ (reference sequence). The CDR3 is made up of 13 amino acids. For the CDR3, the DNA is TGTGCCAGCAGCTTGGATCAGGGCGACGAGCAGTACTTC. It codes for CASSLDQGDEQYF.

The CDR3 loop is CASSYQSAGTGGSPLHF. CDR3 sequence (DNA): TGTGCCAGCAGCTACCAATCCGCCGGGACAGGGGGTTCACCCCTCCACTTT. The V gene is TRBV7-8, the J gene TRBJ1-6, with 11 bases matching TRBD1. Germline lookup yields CDR1 SGHVS and CDR2 FQNEAQ. CDR3 size: 17 residues. V was clipped by 4 bases and J by 9 bases; unmatched bases: 11.

The gene calls are TRBV3-1 (or the pseudogene TRBV3-2) and TRBJ2-7, with 9 positions matching TRBD1. J lost 3 bases, V lost 4 bases, and 10 bases had no gene match. The CDR3 runs 16 residues. Germline CDR1 reads LGHDT; CDR2 reads YNNKEL (reference sequence). The CDR3 loop reads CASSPGGQGANYEQYF. CDR3 nucleotide sequence: TGTGCCAGCAGCCCTGGGGGACAGGGCGCCAACTACGAGCAGTACTTC.

The rearrangement links TRBV28 to TRBJ1-2; weak D call: TRBD1 (5 bases). The ends were cut back, 6 bases at V and 0 bases at J, with 17 bases in the middle. Germline V gene data show CDR1 as MDHEN and CDR2 as SYDVKM. This CDR3 is 16 amino acids long. The CDR3 DNA reads TGTGCCAGCAGCCTTGGGGGGGTCCCGACTAACTATGGCTACACCTTC. Translation: CASSLGGVPTNYGYTF.

This clone was observed a few times. The chain uses TRBV5-4 and TRBJ2-7; 7 nucleotides agree with TRBD2. Looked up from germline, CDR1 is SGHNT and CDR2 is YYREEE (reference sequence). The CDR3 contains 14 residues. V trimming: 2 bases; J trimming: 0 bases; junction bases outside the gene matches: 2. The CDR3 is CASSFGGSSYEQYF. In nucleotides, the CDR3 is TGTGCCAGCAGCTTTGGCGGGAGCTCCTACGAGCAGTACTTC.

This chain connects TRBV19 to TRBJ2-7, with 7 nucleotides matching TRBD2. CDR3 length: 14 residues. Unmatched junction bases numbered 6, after V lost 1 base and J lost 6 bases. Germline V gives CDR1 LNHDA, CDR2 SQIVND (reference sequence). The CDR3 loop is CASSIGREIREQYF. The CDR3 nucleotides are TGTGCCAGTAGTATAGGGCGGGAGATTCGCGAGCAGTACTTC.

This clone occurred once. This chain uses TRBV5-1 with TRBJ1-1, with 8 bases fitting TRBD1. The germline V gene encodes CDR1 SGHRS and CDR2 YFSETQ. The CDR3 is made up of 15 amino acids. V lost 7 bases, J lost 1 base, and 9 bases stayed unmatched. CDR3 sequence: CASGIPGTGNTEAFF. CDR3 bases: TGCGCCAGCGGCATACCCGGGACAGGGAACACTGAAGCTTTCTTT.

V gene TRBV2 combines with J gene TRBJ2-3; D not certain. The CDR3 has 15 amino acids. V lost 3 bases and J 0 bases, leaving 10 bases between the germline ends. Germline V CDR1 and CDR2: SNHLY, FYNNEI. The CDR3 DNA reads as TGTGCCAGCAGTGATATCAGACTCAGCACAGATACGCAGTATTTT. It encodes CASSDIRLSTDTQYF.

The rearrangement links TRBV4-2 to TRBJ1-3; TRBD1 might be the D (6 bases). The V gene lost 0 bases and the J gene lost 2 bases, with 11 bases spanning the gap. Germline V lookup: CDR1 LGHNA, CDR2 YNFKEQ. The CDR3 contains 16 residues. The CDR3: CASSQDWNRAGNTIYF. The CDR3 DNA reads TGTGCCAGCAGCCAAGATTGGAACAGGGCTGGAAACACCATATATTTT.

For the CDR3, the DNA is TGTGCCAGCAGACCCGGACAGGGGGCTTACGAGCAGTACTTC. It encodes CASRPGQGAYEQYF. The chain employs TRBV6-5 and TRBJ2-7, with 11 bases that match TRBD1. CDR3 length equals 14 residues. Looked up from germline, CDR1 is MNHEY and CDR2 is SVGAGI. V lost 6 bases and J lost 4; bases outside the gene matches: 5.

The chain combines TRBV7-2 with TRBJ2-3; 7 bases align to TRBD2. CDR3 size: 17 residues. The J segment lost 4 bases and the V segment lost 2 bases, leaving 12 bases of the junction unmatched. CDR1 SGHTA and CDR2 FQGNSA come from the germline V gene. DNA of the CDR3: TGTGCCAGCAGCTTATTACCGGGGGGAAGAGCTTCAGATACGCAGTATTTT. This codes for CASSLLPGGRASDTQYF.

The sample holds one count of this clone. V gene TRBV5-1 combines with J gene TRBJ1-1, with D possibly matching TRBD1 (5 bases). The germline V gene has CDR1 SGHRS and CDR2 YFSETQ. The CDR3 totals 15 residues. V shed 0 bases and J shed 2 bases, with 11 bases lying between them. Here the CDR3 DNA reads TGCGCCAGCAGCTTGGAGGTCAGGGTTAACACTGAAGCTTTCTTT. This codes for CASSLEVRVNTEAFF.